One and the same sample provided the 32 T cell receptor beta chains below, sequenced in a study of cytomegalovirus exposure and HLA in healthy donors (dated by TCRdb to 2015 to 2018). Library preparation employed the immunoSEQ multiplex PCR assay. For the multiplex PCR, a mixture combining 60 forward primers for TCR Vbeta segments and 13 reverse primers for TCR Jbeta segments was used. TCRdb took this table from immuneACCESS and kept in-frame rearrangements with V and J called. Such tables lack part of the clones; where checked against another copy, unresolved V genes explain under half of the gap, and the rest is unexplained. The sample table records roughly 190,000 clones; about 84% of these occur just once. The ten largest clones capture about 14% of the sample. Sequencing was performed on PBMCs. All receptors come from a woman in her twenties or thirties in good health and CMV-seropositive.

This clone showed up just a few times. The rearrangement joins TRBV5-1 to TRBJ2-3, with D possibly being TRBD1 (7 bases). V dropped 4 bases and J dropped 1 base, with 16 bases sitting between them. Germline V gene sequence: CDR1 SGHRS, CDR2 YFSETQ. CDR3 length: 16 amino acids. Written as DNA, the CDR3 is TGCGCCAGCAGCAAAAGACAGGGAGGCGGCACAGATACGCAGTATTTT. Its protein is CASSKRQGGGTDTQYF.

The chain carries TRBV19 and TRBJ1-5; no firm D call. Germline V gene lookup returns CDR1 LNHDA and CDR2 SQIVND (reference sequence). This CDR3 contains 16 residues. Trimming pared 9 bases from V and 2 bases from J, leaving 20 bases between. DNA for the CDR3: TGTGCCAGCTTCCCCGGCGGGGAACATCGCAATCAGCCCCAGCATTTT. Amino acids: CASFPGGEHRNQPQHF.

The chain combines TRBV19 with TRBJ1-6; D not resolved. This CDR3 is built from 15 residues. Germline-derived CDR1 and CDR2 are LNHDA and SQIVND (reference sequence). Trimming removed 3 bases from V and 3 bases from J, with 9 bases in between. DNA for the CDR3: TGTGCCAGTAGTATTAGTAGCGACTATAATTCACCCCTCCACTTT. Translating it yields CASSISSDYNSPLHF.

The sample holds one count of this clone. The chain uses TRBV18 and TRBJ2-1; 9 bases match TRBD1. V trimming: 3 bases; J trimming: 4 bases; junction bases outside the gene matches: 7. Germline V gene data show CDR1 as KGHSH and CDR2 as LQKENI. This CDR3 contains 16 residues. CDR3 DNA sequence: TGTGCCAGCTCACCCAAGACAGGGGGGGCTTACAATGAGCAGTTCTTC. Its protein is CASSPKTGGAYNEQFF.

Worth noting for this clone: At one end, the junction sequence differs from germline, possibly due to a read error. V and J are TRBV16 and TRBJ1-1; D remains unclear. The CDR3 is 14 amino acids. Germline-derived CDR1 and CDR2 are KGHSY and FQNENV. The CDR3 loop is CASSQKESSTEASF. DNA for the CDR3: TGTGCCAGCAGCCAAAAGGAAAGTAGCACTGAAGCTTCCTTT.

In its sample, this clone was seen a few times. This specimen includes other DNA sequences encoding the same CDR3. The chain carries TRBV7-2 and TRBJ2-5; TRBD1 matches 10 bases. The trim removed 1 base at V and 3 bases at J, leaving 2 bases unmatched. The V gene's germline CDR1 is SGHTA and CDR2 FQGNSA. The CDR3 sequence is 15 residues long. CDR3 residues: CASSLVGTGEETQYF. In DNA form, the CDR3 reads TGTGCCAGCAGCTTAGTGGGGACAGGGGAAGAGACCCAGTACTTC. Variable domain in full (rest from reference TRBV7-2 and TRBJ2-5): GAGVSQSPSNKVTEKGKDVELRCDPISGHTALYWYRQSLGQGLEFLIYFQGNSAPDKSGLPSDRFSAERTGGSVSTLTIQRTQQEDSAVYLCASSLVGTGEETQYFGPGTRLLVL.

The chain carries TRBV5-1 and TRBJ1-1; D might be TRBD1 (6 bases). CDR1 is SGHRS and CDR2 is YFSETQ in the germline V gene. This CDR3 contains 12 residues. V was shortened by 0 bases and J by 9 bases, with 9 bases between the two germline ends. The CDR3 sequence is CASSLDQGKAFF. CDR3 sequence (DNA): TGCGCCAGCAGCTTGGATCAGGGGAAAGCTTTCTTT.

V gene TRBV2 combines with J gene TRBJ2-3; 12 positions match TRBD2. Germline V gene lookup returns CDR1 SNHLY and CDR2 FYNNEI. This CDR3 has 19 residues. V shed 5 bases and J 0 bases; nucleotides not matched to a gene: 12. The CDR3 coding sequence is TGTGCCAGCAGTCTGACTAGCGGGAGAGAAGGGGGTAGCACAGATACGCAGTATTTT. It encodes CASSLTSGREGGSTDTQYF.

The chain carries TRBV2 and TRBJ2-7; D unresolved. The CDR3 is 13 residues long. Germline CDR1 is SNHLY and CDR2 is FYNNEI. V dropped 2 bases and J dropped 4 bases, with 9 bases sitting between them. Written as DNA, the CDR3 is TGTGCCAGCAGTGAACCCCAGAAATACGAGCAGTACTTC. The encoded protein is CASSEPQKYEQYF.

CDR3 sequence: CASSSARPGLGAGELFF. The CDR3 DNA sequence: TGTGCCAGCAGTTCCGCGCGCCCGGGACTAGGGGCCGGGGAGCTGTTTTTT. The J gene is TRBJ2-2, the V gene TRBV2, with 8 bases identical to TRBD2. Losses at the gene ends were 5 bases for V and 6 bases for J; bases not matched to a gene: 14. This CDR3 spans 17 amino acids. The germline V gene encodes CDR1 SNHLY and CDR2 FYNNEI.

The chain joins TRBV27 to TRBJ2-1; 13 bases line up with TRBD2. Germline CDR1 MNHEY, CDR2 SMNVEV (reference sequence). The junction had 9 bases not matched to a gene; V was cut back by 6 bases and J by 1 base. The length of the CDR3 is 18 residues. The CDR3 spells CASRLRLAGGSSYNEQFF. The CDR3 DNA is TGTGCCAGCAGGCTCCGACTAGCGGGAGGCTCTTCCTACAATGAGCAGTTCTTC.

The J gene is TRBJ2-2, the V gene TRBV7-3; D perhaps matches TRBD1 (5 bases). CDR3 size: 17 residues. Germline V gives CDR1 SGHTA, CDR2 FQGTGA. V lost 2 bases, J lost 1 base, and 14 bases lay in between. As DNA, the CDR3 is TGTGCCAGCAGCTTAGGACCCCCCCAGGGGAACACCGGGGAGCTGTTTTTT. Its translation is CASSLGPPQGNTGELFF.

The rearrangement links TRBV6-5 to TRBJ2-1; D is unresolved. The CDR3 has 12 residues. CDR1 is MNHEY and CDR2 is SVGAGI in the germline V gene. The germline V and J ends were trimmed by 2 bases and 3 bases, with 2 bases remaining between them. CDR3 amino acids: CASSYLYNEQFF. As DNA, the CDR3 is TGTGCCAGCAGTTACCTCTACAATGAGCAGTTCTTC.

The J gene is TRBJ2-2, the V gene TRBV18; D is uncertain. Trimming shortened V by 4 bases and J by 2 bases, and 8 bases separated the two germline ends. Germline lookup yields CDR1 KGHSH and CDR2 LQKENI. The CDR3 is 14 amino acids. CDR3 bases: TGTGCCAGCTCACTGGGCCTAAACACCGGGGAGCTGTTTTTT. This encodes CASSLGLNTGELFF.

The J gene is TRBJ1-2, the V gene TRBV19; the match to TRBD1 covers 9 bases. Germline V gene sequence: CDR1 LNHDA, CDR2 SQIVND (reference sequence). Trimming at V came to 5 bases and at J to 2 bases, leaving 3 bases not matched to a gene. The CDR3 is made up of 14 amino acids. The CDR3 is CASSPGTGNYGYTF. CDR3 DNA: TGTGCCAGTAGTCCGGGGACAGGGAACTATGGCTACACCTTC.

The J gene is TRBJ2-7, the V gene TRBV5-6; unclear D gene. Trimming took off 4 bases at V and 2 bases at J, with 10 bases between the two ends. CDR1 and CDR2 (germline): SGHDT, YYEEEE. The CDR3 runs 13 residues. DNA for the CDR3: TGTGCCAGCAGCGAGTCCTTTCCCTACGAGCAGTACTTC. Its protein is CASSESFPYEQYF.

The chain is built from TRBV7-9 and TRBJ2-5; 7 nucleotides match TRBD1. The J call is uncertain, as TRBJ2-7 better fits the DNA end. The CDR3 is made up of 14 amino acids. Germline lookup yields CDR1 SEHNR and CDR2 FQNEAQ (reference sequence). CDR3 loop: CASSPLGTAYEQYF. DNA of the CDR3: TGTGCCAGCAGCCCGCTCGGGACAGCCTACGAGCAGTACTTC.

The chain is built from TRBV30 and TRBJ1-3; no firm D call. Trimming took off 5 bases at V and 0 bases at J, with 2 bases between the two ends. CDR1 GTSNPN and CDR2 SVGIG come from the germline V gene (reference sequence). The length of the CDR3 is 11 residues. CDR3 sequence reads: CAWRSGNTIYF. In nucleotides, the CDR3 is TGTGCCTGGCGCTCTGGAAACACCATATATTTT. The full variable domain, with the rest looked up from reference TRBV30 and TRBJ1-3, is SQTIHQWPATLVQPVGSPLSLECTVEGTSNPNLYWYRQAAGRGLQLLFYSVGIGQISSEVPQNLSASRPQDRQFILSSKKLLLSDSGFYLCAWRSGNTIYFGEGSWLTVV.

Only a few counts were recorded for this clone. The chain carries TRBV2 and TRBJ2-7; no reliable D call. The CDR3 contains 13 residues. Germline CDR1 and CDR2: SNHLY and FYNNEI. Trimming took 5 bases from V and 0 from J, leaving 8 bases between them. The CDR3 nucleotides are TGTGCCAGCAGTTTCGGTAGCTCCTACGAGCAGTACTTC. The encoded protein is CASSFGSSYEQYF.

The J gene is TRBJ2-5, the V gene TRBV29-1; 12 bases agree with TRBD2. With V trimmed by 8 bases and J by 6 bases, 13 bases remained unmatched. Germline loops: CDR1 SQVTM, CDR2 ANQGSEA. The length of the CDR3 is 15 residues. The CDR3 DNA reads TGCAGCACTAGACGACTAGCGGGAGTAGGAAAGACCCAGTACTTC. Protein: CSTRRLAGVGKTQYF. Drawing the rest from reference TRBV29-1 and TRBJ2-5, the complete variable domain is SAVISQKPSRDICQRGTSLTIQCQVDSQVTMMFWYRQQPGQSLTLIATANQGSEATYESGFVIDKFPISRPNLTFSTLTVSNMSPEDSSIYLCSTRRLAGVGKTQYFGPGTRLLVL.

This sequence joins TRBV5-6 and TRBJ2-3; D unresolved. This CDR3 is built from 15 residues. Trimming took off 3 bases at V and 1 base at J, with 12 bases between the two ends. Germline values: CDR1 SGHDT, CDR2 YYEEEE. The CDR3 DNA reads as TGTGCCAGCAGCTCAGTCCAGGCCCGCACAGATACGCAGTATTTT. Translating it yields CASSSVQARTDTQYF. Full variable domain (outside the CDR3, taken from reference TRBV5-6 and TRBJ2-3): DAGVTQSPTHLIKTRGQQVTLRCSPKSGHDTVSWYQQALGQGPQFIFQYYEEEERQRGNFPDRFSGHQFPNYSSELNVNALLLGDSALYLCASSSVQARTDTQYFGPGTRLTVL.

This clone was observed a few times. The gene calls are TRBV25-1 and TRBJ2-1, with D uncertain. V lost 7 bases to trimming and J lost 1 base, with 14 bases between them. Germline CDR1 is MGHDK and CDR2 is SYGVNS. The CDR3 spans 15 residues. This CDR3 is CASTPAAPSYNEQFF. In DNA form, the CDR3 reads TGTGCCAGCACTCCGGCGGCCCCTTCCTACAATGAGCAGTTCTTC.

V usage is TRBV30 and J usage is TRBJ1-2; the D is unclear. Germline values: CDR1 GTSNPN, CDR2 SVGIG (reference sequence). V gave up 1 base and J gave up 7 bases, with 16 bases separating them. This CDR3 is built from 14 residues. The CDR3: CAWSASLMTGGYTF. DNA of the CDR3: TGTGCCTGGAGTGCCAGTCTGATGACGGGTGGCTACACCTTC.

With respect to this clone: Other DNA sequences within the sample encode an identical CDR3. The chain employs TRBV11-3 and TRBJ2-7; D is unresolved. The CDR3 runs 12 residues. The ends were cut back, 2 bases at V and 2 bases at J, with 4 bases in the middle. The germline V gene has CDR1 SGHNT and CDR2 YENEEA. CDR3 coding DNA: TGTGCCAGCAGCTTAACAGCCTACGAGCAGTACTTC. This translates into CASSLTAYEQYF.

The gene calls are TRBV28 and TRBJ2-2, with 10 bases identical to TRBD1. V was clipped by 8 bases and J by 7 bases; unmatched bases: 10. CDR1 is MDHEN, CDR2 SYDVKM, per germline. This CDR3 spans 15 amino acids. CDR3 bases: TGTGCCAGCTCCGTGACAGGGGGCTCTGACGGGGAGCTGTTTTTT. It translates to CASSVTGGSDGELFF.

The DNA for the CDR3 is TGTGCCAGCAGCGGAGATTTCACAGATACGCAGTATTTT. It yields the protein CASSGDFTDTQYF. The V call is TRBV9, the J call TRBJ2-3; D is unclear. Trimming left V 3 bases short and J 2 bases short, with 7 bases between. The germline gives CDR1 SGDLS, CDR2 YYNGEE. The CDR3 is 13 amino acids.

The chain links TRBV2 to TRBJ2-7, with D perhaps TRBD2 (6 bases). The V gene's germline CDR1 is SNHLY and CDR2 FYNNEI. Trimming took 4 bases from V and 0 from J, leaving 10 bases between them. The CDR3 runs 14 residues. The CDR3: CASSVEGNSYEQYF. DNA of the CDR3: TGTGCCAGCAGTGTGGAGGGAAACTCCTACGAGCAGTACTTC.

This clone was seen once. This chain joins TRBV11-2 and TRBJ2-1, with 7 nucleotides matching TRBD2. This CDR3 spans 14 amino acids. CDR1 is SGHAT and CDR2 is FQNNGV in the germline V gene. The V gene end was trimmed by 6 bases and the J gene end by 7 bases; junction bases not matched to a gene: 9. CDR3 bases: TGTGCCAGCAGAGTGGGGGGGTCGGGGAATGAGCAGTTCTTC. Translating gives CASRVGGSGNEQFF.

The rearrangement joins TRBV6-5 to TRBJ1-4; the D gene is possibly TRBD1 (5 bases). This CDR3 comprises 14 residues. V lost 6 bases, J lost 10 bases, and 18 bases lay in between. The germline CDR1 and CDR2 sequences are MNHEY and SVGAGI. The CDR3 protein is CASSPTEANGKLFF. For the CDR3, the DNA is TGTGCCAGCAGCCCGACAGAGGCGAACGGAAAACTGTTTTTT.

As to this clone: A read error may account for a junction end that differs from germline. The chain is built from TRBV6-1 and TRBJ2-7; a weak D match, TRBD1 (5 bases). This CDR3 is 12 amino acids long. CDR1 is MNHNS, CDR2 SASEGT, per germline. CDR3 sequence reads: CASSEASGAREF. For the CDR3, the DNA is TGTGCCAGCAGTGAAGCCTCTGGGGCTAGGGAATTC.

This clone was picked up one time. This sequence joins TRBV5-4 and TRBJ1-1, with a weak D call TRBD1 (5 bases). Germline values: CDR1 SGHNT, CDR2 YYREEE (reference sequence). V was pared by 1 base and J by 8 bases, with 12 bases between. The length of the CDR3 is 13 residues. CDR3 DNA: TGTGCCAGCAGCTTGAGCGCGACAGCGGAAGCTTTCTTT. This sequence encodes CASSLSATAEAFF.

The chain employs TRBV19 and TRBJ2-3; D may be TRBD2 (6 bases). This CDR3 contains 14 residues. V was cut by 3 bases and J by 0 bases, with 7 bases left in between. CDR1 and CDR2 (germline): LNHDA, SQIVND (reference sequence). CDR3 DNA: TGTGCCAGTAGTATCGGAGGGAGCACAGATACGCAGTATTTT. Encoded protein: CASSIGGSTDTQYF.